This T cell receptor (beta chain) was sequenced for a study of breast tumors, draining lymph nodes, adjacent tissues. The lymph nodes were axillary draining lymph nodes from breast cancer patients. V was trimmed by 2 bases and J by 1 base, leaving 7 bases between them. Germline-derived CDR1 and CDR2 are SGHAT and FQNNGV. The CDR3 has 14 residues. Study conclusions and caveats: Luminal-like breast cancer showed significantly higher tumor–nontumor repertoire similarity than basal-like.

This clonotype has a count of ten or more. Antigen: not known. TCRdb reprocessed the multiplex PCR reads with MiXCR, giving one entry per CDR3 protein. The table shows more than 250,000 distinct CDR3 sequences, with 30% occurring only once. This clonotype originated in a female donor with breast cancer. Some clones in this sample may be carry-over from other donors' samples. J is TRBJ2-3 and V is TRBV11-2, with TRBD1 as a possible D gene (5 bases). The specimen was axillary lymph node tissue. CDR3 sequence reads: CASSLQQGTDTQYF. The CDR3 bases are TGTGCCAGCAGCTTACAACAGGGCACAGATACGCAGTATTTT.